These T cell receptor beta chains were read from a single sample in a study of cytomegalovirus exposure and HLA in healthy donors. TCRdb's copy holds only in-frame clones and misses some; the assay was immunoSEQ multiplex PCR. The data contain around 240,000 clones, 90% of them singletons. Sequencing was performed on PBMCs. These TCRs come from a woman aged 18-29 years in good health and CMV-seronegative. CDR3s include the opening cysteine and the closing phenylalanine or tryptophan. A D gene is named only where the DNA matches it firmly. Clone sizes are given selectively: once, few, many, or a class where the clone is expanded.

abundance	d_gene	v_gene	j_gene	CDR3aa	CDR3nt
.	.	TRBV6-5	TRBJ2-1	CASSSPVLAIDEQFF	TGTGCCAGCAGTTCCCCGGTATTAGCGATAGATGAGCAGTTCTTC
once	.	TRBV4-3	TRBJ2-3	CASSQDHGLSTDTQYF	TGCGCCAGCAGCCAAGATCACGGACTGAGCACAGATACGCAGTATTTT
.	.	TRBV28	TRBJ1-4	CASSFHGYMQGLFF	TGTGCCAGCAGTTTCCATGGGTATATGCAGGGGCTGTTTTTT
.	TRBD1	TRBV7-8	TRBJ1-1	CASSVRGRDEAFF	TGTGCCAGCAGCGTCAGGGGGCGAGATGAAGCTTTCTTT
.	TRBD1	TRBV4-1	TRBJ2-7	CASSHDRDHEQYF	TGCGCCAGCAGCCATGACAGGGACCACGAGCAGTACTTC
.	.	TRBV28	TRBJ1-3	CASSSATDFKGNTIYF	TGTGCCAGCAGTTCCGCGACAGATTTCAAAGGAAACACCATATATTTT
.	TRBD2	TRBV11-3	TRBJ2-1	CASSLRLAGVYNEQFF	TGTGCCAGCAGCTTGAGACTAGCGGGGGTCTACAATGAGCAGTTCTTC
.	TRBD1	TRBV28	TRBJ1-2	CASREETGGLLGYTF	TGTGCCAGCAGGGAAGAGACAGGGGGATTACTCGGCTACACCTTC
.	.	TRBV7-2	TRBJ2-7	CASSPLPDSSYEQYF	TGTGCCAGCAGCCCCCTCCCCGACAGCTCCTACGAGCAGTACTTC
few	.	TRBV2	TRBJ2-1	CASSYTEALHEQFF	TGTGCCAGCAGCTACACGGAGGCCCTGCATGAGCAGTTCTTC
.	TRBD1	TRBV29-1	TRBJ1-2	CSVVGGQSYGYTF	TGCAGCGTTGTGGGGGGACAGTCCTATGGCTACACCTTC
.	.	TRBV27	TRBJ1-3	CASSLSGPPRNTIYF	TGTGCCAGCAGTTTATCGGGGCCCCCACGGAACACCATATATTTT
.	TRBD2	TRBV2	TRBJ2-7	CASSERGLAGGGEQYF	TGTGCCAGCAGTGAACGGGGACTAGCGGGGGGAGGCGAGCAGTACTTC
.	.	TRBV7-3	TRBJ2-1	CASSSDSYNEQFF	TGTGCCAGCAGCTCGGACAGCTACAATGAGCAGTTCTTC
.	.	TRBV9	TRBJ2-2	CASSARTGTNTGELFF	TGTGCCAGCAGCGCGCGTACAGGGACGAACACCGGGGAGCTGTTTTTT
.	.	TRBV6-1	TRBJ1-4	CASSEGAVNEKLFF	TGTGCCAGCAGTGAGGGGGCGGTAAATGAAAAACTGTTTTTT
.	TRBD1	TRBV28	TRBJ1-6	CASSSLQGAYNSPLHF	TGTGCCAGCAGTTCTCTACAGGGGGCCTATAATTCACCCCTCCACTTT
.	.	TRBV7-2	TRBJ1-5	CASSSQGLDQPQHF	TGTGCCAGCAGCTCACAGGGTTTGGATCAGCCCCAGCATTTT
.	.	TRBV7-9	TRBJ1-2	CASSLADRPYGYTF	TGTGCCAGCAGCTTAGCTGACAGACCCTATGGCTACACCTTC
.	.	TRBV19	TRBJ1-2	CASSIDLFMSGYTF	TGTGCCAGTAGTATAGATCTATTCATGTCGGGCTACACCTTC
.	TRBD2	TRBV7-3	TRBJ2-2	CASSLNWRGGPANTGELFF	TGTGCCAGCAGCTTAAACTGGCGGGGGGGCCCCGCGAACACCGGGGAGCTGTTTTTT
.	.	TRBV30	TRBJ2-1	CAWSTKITPYNEQFF	TGTGCCTGGAGTACAAAAATCACCCCTTACAATGAGCAGTTCTTC
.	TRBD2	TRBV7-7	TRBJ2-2	CASSLRRLAGGNTGELFF	TGTGCTAGCAGCTTGCGGAGACTCGCGGGGGGTAACACCGGGGAGCTGTTTTTT
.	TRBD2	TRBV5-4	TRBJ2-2	CASSLVGRDGELFF	TGTGCCAGCAGCTTGGTGGGGAGGGACGGGGAGCTGTTTTTT
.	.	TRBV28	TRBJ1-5	CASSWGRYSNQPQHF	TGTGCCAGCAGTTGGGGCAGGTATAGCAATCAGCCCCAGCATTTT
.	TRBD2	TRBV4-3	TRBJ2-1	CASSQDFQRGVYNEQFF	TGCGCCAGCAGCCAAGATTTCCAGCGGGGGGTCTACAATGAGCAGTTCTTC
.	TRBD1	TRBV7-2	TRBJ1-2	CASSDRRQGPTGGYTF	TGTGCCAGCAGCGACCGGCGACAGGGACCCACAGGGGGCTACACCTTC
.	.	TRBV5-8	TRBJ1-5	CASSGGQNNQPQHF	TGTGCCAGCAGCGGCGGACAGAACAATCAGCCCCAGCATTTT
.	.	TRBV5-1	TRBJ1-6	CASSPGGSYNSPLHF	TGCGCCAGCAGCCCGGGGGGCTCCTATAATTCACCCCTCCACTTT
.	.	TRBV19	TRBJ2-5	CASSSTRTGETQYF	TGTGCCAGTAGTTCCACCCGGACTGGGGAGACCCAGTACTTC
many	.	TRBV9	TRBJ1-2	CASSVASIGQTYGYTF	TGTGCCAGCAGCGTAGCTAGCATCGGACAGACATATGGCTACACCTTC
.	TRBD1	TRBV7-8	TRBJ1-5	CASSLGDSPILPQHF	TGTGCCAGCAGCTTAGGGGACAGTCCTATCCTGCCCCAGCATTTT
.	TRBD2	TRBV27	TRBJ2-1	CASSFGSGGSNEQFF	TGTGCCAGCAGTTTCGGTAGCGGGGGGTCTAATGAGCAGTTCTTC
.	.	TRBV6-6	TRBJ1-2	CASSYRTGGYTF	TGTGCCAGCAGTTACCGGACTGGCGGCTACACCTTC
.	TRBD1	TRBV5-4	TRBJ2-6	CASRRSSGGAGANVLTF	TGTGCCAGCAGACGTTCATCAGGGGGCGCTGGGGCCAACGTCCTGACTTTC
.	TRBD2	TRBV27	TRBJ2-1	CASSLTSGSNNEQFF	TGTGCCAGCAGTCTGACTAGCGGGTCTAACAATGAGCAGTTCTTC
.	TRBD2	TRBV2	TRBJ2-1	CASSRGTSGGGEQFF	TGTGCCAGCAGTCGAGGGACTAGCGGGGGAGGTGAGCAGTTCTTC
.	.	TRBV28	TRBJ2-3	CASSPGHTDTQYF	TGTGCCAGCAGTCCCGGACACACAGATACGCAGTATTTT
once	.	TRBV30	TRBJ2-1	CAWRPGGGPYNEQFF	TGTGCCTGGAGGCCGGGAGGGGGCCCCTACAATGAGCAGTTCTTC
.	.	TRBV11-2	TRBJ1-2	CASSLEGRTYGYTF	TGTGCCAGCAGCTTAGAGGGGCGAACGTATGGCTACACCTTC
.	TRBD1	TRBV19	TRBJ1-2	CASSIKGQGGYGYTF	TGTGCCAGTAGTATAAAAGGACAGGGAGGCTATGGCTACACCTTC
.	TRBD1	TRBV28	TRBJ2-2	CASSQTGTPTGELFF	TGTGCCAGCAGTCAGACAGGGACCCCCACCGGGGAGCTGTTTTTT
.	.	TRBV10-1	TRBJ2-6	CASSDFSGANVLTF	TGCGCCAGCAGTGACTTCTCTGGGGCCAACGTCCTGACTTTC
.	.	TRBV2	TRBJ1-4	CASRTQGATNEKLFF	TGTGCCAGCAGAACCCAGGGTGCAACTAATGAAAAACTGTTTTTT
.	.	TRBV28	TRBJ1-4	CASTNGGALGEKLFF	TGTGCCAGCACAAATGGGGGGGCTCTCGGTGAAAAACTGTTTTTT
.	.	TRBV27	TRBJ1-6	CASSLSNRIGVDSPLHF	TGTGCCAGCAGCCTATCGAACCGTATCGGGGTTGATTCACCCCTCCACTTT
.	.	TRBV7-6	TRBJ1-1	CASSLLAVLNTEAFF	TGTGCCAGCAGCTTACTCGCGGTCTTGAACACTGAAGCTTTCTTT
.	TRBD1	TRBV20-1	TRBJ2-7	CSGQGLEQYF	TGCAGCGGACAGGGTTTAGAGCAGTACTTC
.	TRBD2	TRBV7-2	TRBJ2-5	CASSKQYSSGPQETQYF	TGTGCCAGCAGCAAACAATACTCTAGCGGACCCCAAGAGACCCAGTACTTC
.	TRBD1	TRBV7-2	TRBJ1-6	CASSLDRGPGSPLHF	TGTGCCAGCAGCTTAGACAGGGGGCCGGGATCACCCCTCCACTTT
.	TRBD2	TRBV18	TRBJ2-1	CASSPQLAGAYNEQFF	TGTGCCAGCTCACCACAACTAGCGGGGGCCTACAATGAGCAGTTCTTC
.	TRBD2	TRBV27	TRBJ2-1	CASRGLAGDDEQFF	TGTGCCAGCAGGGGACTAGCGGGGGACGATGAGCAGTTCTTC
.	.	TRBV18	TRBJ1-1	CASSPWAKNTEAFF	TGTGCCAGCTCACCATGGGCTAAGAACACTGAAGCTTTCTTT
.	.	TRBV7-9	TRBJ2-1	CASSFGSSYNEQFF	TGTGCCAGCAGCTTCGGTAGCTCCTACAATGAGCAGTTCTTC
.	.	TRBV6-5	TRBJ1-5	CASRASFVQPQHF	TGTGCCAGCAGAGCAAGTTTCGTTCAGCCCCAGCATTTT
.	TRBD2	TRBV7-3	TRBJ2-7	CASSYSSGEYEQYF	TGTGCCAGCAGCTACTCTAGCGGGGAGTACGAGCAGTACTTC